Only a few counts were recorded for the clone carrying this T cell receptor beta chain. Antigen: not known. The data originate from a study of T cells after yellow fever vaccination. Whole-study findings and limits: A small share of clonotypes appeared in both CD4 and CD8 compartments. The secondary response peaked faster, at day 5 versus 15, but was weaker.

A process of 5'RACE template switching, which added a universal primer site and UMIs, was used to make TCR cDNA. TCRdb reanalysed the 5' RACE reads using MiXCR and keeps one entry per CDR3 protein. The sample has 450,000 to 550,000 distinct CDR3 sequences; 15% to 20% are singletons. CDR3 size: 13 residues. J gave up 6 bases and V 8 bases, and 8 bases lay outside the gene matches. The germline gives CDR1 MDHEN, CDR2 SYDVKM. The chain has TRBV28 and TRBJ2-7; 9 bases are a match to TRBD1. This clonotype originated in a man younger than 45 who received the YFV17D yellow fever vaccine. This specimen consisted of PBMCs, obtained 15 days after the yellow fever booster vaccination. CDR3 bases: TGTGCCAGCTCGGGGACAGGGTACCCCGAGCAGTACTTC. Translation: CASSGTGYPEQYF.